This TCR beta chain was sequenced during a study of T cell changes during pregnancy in multiple sclerosis. The CDR3 has 15 residues. V lost 1 base to trimming and J lost 3 bases, with 13 bases between them. CDR1 is LGHNA and CDR2 is YSLEER in the germline V gene. Method: immunoSEQ multiplex PCR; TCRdb's copy keeps in-frame clones and lacks some. The repertoire has approximately 80,000 clones, 80% to 95% of them found once; the top ten carry less than 0.75%. The chain recombines TRBV4-3 with TRBJ2-7; weak D call: TRBD1 (6 bases). Material: peripheral blood, obtained in the second trimester of pregnancy. The TCR comes from a female donor in good health, enrolled as a control in a pregnancy study. The DNA of the CDR3 is TGCGCCAGCAGCCAAGTTAACAGGGCGTACTACGAGCAGTACTTC. Translation gives CASSQVNRAYYEQYF.